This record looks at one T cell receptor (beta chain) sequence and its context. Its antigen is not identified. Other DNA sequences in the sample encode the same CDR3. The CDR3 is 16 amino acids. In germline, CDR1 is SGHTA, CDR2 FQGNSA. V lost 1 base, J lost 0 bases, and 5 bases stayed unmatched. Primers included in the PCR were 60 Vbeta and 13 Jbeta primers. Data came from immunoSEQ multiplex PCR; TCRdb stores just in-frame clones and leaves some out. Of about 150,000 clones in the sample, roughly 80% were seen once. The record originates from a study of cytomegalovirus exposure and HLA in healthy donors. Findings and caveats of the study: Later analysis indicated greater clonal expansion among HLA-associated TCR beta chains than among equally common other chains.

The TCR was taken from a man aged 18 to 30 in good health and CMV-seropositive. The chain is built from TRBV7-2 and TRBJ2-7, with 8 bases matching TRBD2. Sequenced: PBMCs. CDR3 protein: CASSLVGGRTSYEQYF. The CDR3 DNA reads TGTGCCAGCAGCTTAGTGGGCGGGAGGACCTCCTACGAGCAGTACTTC.